This T cell receptor beta chain came from a study of neurological immune-mediated disorders. The germline V gene has CDR1 SEHNR and CDR2 FQNEAQ (reference sequence). Between the trimmed V and J ends, which lost 5 bases and 7 bases, there was a span of 11 bases. The CDR3 totals 12 residues. By 5'RACE with 10-nucleotide random UMIs, the cDNA was made. A single record per CDR3 protein comes from TCRdb applying MiXCR to the 5' RACE reads. Here the sample spans roughly 4,000 distinct CDR3 sequences, 32% being singletons. Sequenced: CD8+ T cells from blood. The source of this sequence is a man aged 50-60 years with HTLV-1-associated myelopathy (HAM/TSP). The chain couples TRBV7-9 to TRBJ1-2; D perhaps matches TRBD1 (5 bases). The CDR3 region has the DNA TGTGCCAGCAGCCCCCGCGGGGGTGGCTACACCTTC. It codes for CASSPRGGGYTF.